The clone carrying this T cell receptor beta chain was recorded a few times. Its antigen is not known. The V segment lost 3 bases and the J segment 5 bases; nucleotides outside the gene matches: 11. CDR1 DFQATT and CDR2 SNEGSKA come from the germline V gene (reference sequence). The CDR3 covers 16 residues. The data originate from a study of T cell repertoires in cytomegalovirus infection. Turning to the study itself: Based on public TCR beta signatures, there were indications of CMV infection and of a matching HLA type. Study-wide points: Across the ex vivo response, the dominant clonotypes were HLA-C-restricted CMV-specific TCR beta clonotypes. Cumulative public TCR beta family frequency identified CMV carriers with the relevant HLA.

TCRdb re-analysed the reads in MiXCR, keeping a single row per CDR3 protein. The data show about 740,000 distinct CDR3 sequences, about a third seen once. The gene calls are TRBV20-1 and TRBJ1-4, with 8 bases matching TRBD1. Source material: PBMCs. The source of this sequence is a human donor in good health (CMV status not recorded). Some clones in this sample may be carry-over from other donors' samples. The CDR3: CSASGQGLVGNEKLFF. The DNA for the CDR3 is TGCAGTGCTAGCGGACAGGGTTTGGTTGGCAATGAAAAACTGTTTTTT.